Sequencing of this TCR beta chain was carried out in a study of blood T cells in healthy people across ages. Study-wide results and caveats: Reliance upon unsorted PBMCs precluded definitive naive versus antigen-experienced comparison. Changes in expanded clonotypes were possibly confounded, as the CMV status of donors was unknown.

Researchers report isolating at least 7 million PBMCs per sample. Combining a sample-barcoded 5' primer with a J-beta primer mix, a second PCR ran for roughly 6 to 12 cycles. Each cDNA was tagged by a template-switch adaptor containing 12 random nucleotides. TCRdb called the 5' RACE reads again in MiXCR, with one record for every CDR3 protein. The table has 700,000 to 850,000 distinct CDR3 sequences, 53% seen once; the top ten hold approximately 40%. The V gene lost 5 bases and the J gene lost 2 bases, with 9 bases spanning the gap. Germline CDR1 SEHNR, CDR2 FQNEAQ (reference sequence). The CDR3 is 13 amino acids. The sample holds many counts of this clonotype. What it binds is unknown.

The chain carries TRBV7-9 and TRBJ1-2; D is ambiguous. The receptor comes from an elderly man in good health. Sequencing input: blood. CDR3 in DNA: TGTGCCAGCAGCCCCGGCCTCAACTATGGCTACACCTTC. This encodes CASSPGLNYGYTF.